The clone carrying this T cell receptor (beta chain) was recorded once. Its antigen is unknown. The data derive from a study of T cell repertoires in cytomegalovirus infection. Overall study results and limits: Dominant in the ex vivo response were TCR beta clonotypes restricted by HLA-C and specific for CMV.

From the reads, TCRdb called clonotypes with MiXCR, one entry per CDR3 protein. Of 740,000 or so distinct CDR3 sequences listed, 35% to 45% are singletons. V was shortened by 6 bases and J by 0 bases, with 16 bases between the two germline ends. This CDR3 has 15 residues. Per germline, CDR1 SQVTM and CDR2 ANQGSEA. The receptor was derived from a human donor in good health (CMV status not recorded). Some clones in this sample may be carry-over from other donors' samples. The sequencing sample was made of PBMCs. V gene TRBV29-1 combines with J gene TRBJ2-3; D is ambiguous. This CDR3 is CSVSHRATSTDTQYF. In DNA form, the CDR3 reads TGCAGCGTATCCCACCGGGCAACTAGCACAGATACGCAGTATTTT.